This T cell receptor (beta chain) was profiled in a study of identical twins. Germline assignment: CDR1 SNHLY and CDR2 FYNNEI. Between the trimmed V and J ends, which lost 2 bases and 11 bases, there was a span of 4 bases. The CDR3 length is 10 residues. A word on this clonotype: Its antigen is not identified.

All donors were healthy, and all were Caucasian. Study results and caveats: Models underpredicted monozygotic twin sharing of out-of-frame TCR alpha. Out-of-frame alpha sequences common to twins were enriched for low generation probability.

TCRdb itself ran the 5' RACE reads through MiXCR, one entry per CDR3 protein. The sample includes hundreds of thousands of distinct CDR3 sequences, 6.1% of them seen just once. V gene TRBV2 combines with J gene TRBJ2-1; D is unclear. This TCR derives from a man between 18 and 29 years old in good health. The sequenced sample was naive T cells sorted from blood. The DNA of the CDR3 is TGTGCCAGCAGTGAAAGGCAGCAGTTCTTC. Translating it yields CASSERQQFF.